This T cell receptor (beta chain) was retrieved from a study of CD8 T cell repertoires and HIV-1 epitope variants (TCRdb year 2020). Broadly, across the study: Twenty-five peptides representing autologous and known Gag and Nef epitope variants were each used to stimulate T cells in separate culture wells. Among the control conditions were a peptide pool of CMV, EBV and flu, the Ebola AY9 epitope serving as a negative control, and a well with no peptide. The epitopes tested were three Gag epitope families plus Nef HW9 and YT9. T cells were enriched using the EasySep Human T Cell Enrichment Kit and were co-cultured with equal numbers of autologous T cell-negative cells serving as antigen-presenting cells. Cultures ran for 10 to 11 days in IMDM with gentamicin, with half-media changes on days 3 and 7 adding IL-2, IL-7 and IL-15. An aliquot of 1M T cells was set aside as an uncultured baseline condition, separate from the roughly 87 T cell cultures. A total of more than 75 T cell cultures were run, with each culture condition done in triplicate except for one peptide, which was done in duplicate. What the authors observed across the whole study: Only TCR beta chains were identified by the assay, and proliferation to antigen, not T cell function or cytokine profile, was indicated. Nine antigen-specific TCR beta clonotypes were identified, of which about six appeared to be cross-reactive for autologous or known escape epitope variants. Four to six clonotypes recognized the Nef KF9 family and one clonotype recognized the HW9 family, while no responses were seen to the TAALDMSHF plasma variant.

As encoded in the germline V gene, CDR1 is MNHNS while CDR2 is SASEGT. From cysteine to phenylalanine, the CDR3 is 15 amino acids long. Left in the record is the CDR3 DNA by itself, 45 bases read in frame from the first base. V is shortened by 1 base, J by 8 bases, and the region joining them spans 12 bases. As regards this clone: Its antigen is still unknown. Base-call qualities are not available, and no considerably larger clone is one nucleotide away.

The immunoSEQ platform was used to sequence TCR beta CDR3 regions at survey depth. The QIAamp DNA micro kit was used to extract genomic DNA from every cultured and uncultured CD8+ T cell population. Under the source paper's analysis protocol: Samples with fewer than 5,000 productive reads were excluded, which removed about 7% of the roughly 80 HIV peptide-stimulated cultures. Sequences were trimmed to CDR3 by a MANAFEST web app, and nonproductive sequences, CDR3s under 5 amino acids, and sequences not starting with C or ending with F/W were removed. To count as antigen-specific, a clonotype had to be expanded in at least 2 of 3 replicates compared with the no-peptide control at FDR 0.01, and only within one epitope family. A frequency at least fivefold higher than in wells stimulated with peptides from other epitope families was additionally required for specific clonotypes. Entries here come from immuneACCESS through TCRdb and include only in-frame sequences with V and J called. Some clones fail to appear in such tables; in the studies checked, an unresolved V gene covers under half of the shortfall, and the cause of the remainder is unknown. Clone size and V and J calls were adopted from that table, with D and trimming inferred from the DNA. This sample holds approximately 5,000 clones; more than 65% were observed only once. The top ten clones comprise about 40% of the sample.

The EasySep Human CD8+ T Cell Enrichment Kit was used on day 10 to isolate CD8+ T cells from every culture. The rearranged chain carries TRBV6-1 and TRBJ1-6, with no confidently assigned D gene. The sequence was obtained from a male donor with HIV. The sequenced sample was cultured CD8+ T cells derived from PBMCs. The CDR3: CASSEDGQRDSPLHF. DNA sequence: TGTGCCAGCAGTGAAGACGGTCAACGGGATTCACCCCTCCACTTT.